Presented here are 30 T cell receptor beta chains from one specimen sequenced in a study of T cell repertoires in cytomegalovirus infection. TCRdb independently ran MiXCR on the reads; one entry per CDR3 protein. The table has around 320,000 distinct CDR3 sequences, 9.5% seen once. The specimen was PBMCs. The receptors shown here come from a human donor in good health (CMV status not recorded). Some clones in this sample may be carry-over from other donors' samples.

Comment on this clonotype: The junction and the germline gene differ at one end; a read error may be behind it. J is TRBJ2-1 and V is TRBV11-2, with unresolved D. The CDR3 extends over 12 amino acids. Germline assignment: CDR1 SGHAT and CDR2 FQNNGV. Here the CDR3 DNA reads TGTGCCAGCAGGTTAGATCACAATGAGCAGTTCTTC. Translation: CASRLDHNEQFF.

The sample holds a few counts of this clonotype. The chain uses TRBV11-1 and TRBJ2-2; 15 bases match TRBD2. The CDR3 runs 17 residues. Per the germline V gene, CDR1 is SGHAT and CDR2 is FQDESV (reference sequence). V trimming: 5 bases; J trimming: 5 bases; junction bases outside the gene matches: 6. The CDR3 protein is CASSPGLAGGRTGELFF. CDR3 nucleotide sequence: TGTGCCAGCAGCCCGGGACTAGCGGGAGGTCGGACCGGGGAGCTGTTTTTT.

This clonotype has at least ten counts. The chain is built from TRBV7-8 and TRBJ1-3; D unresolved. The CDR3 loop spans 14 amino acids. Trimming took off 5 bases at V and 3 bases at J, with 11 bases between the two ends. CDR1 is SGHVS and CDR2 is FQNEAQ in the germline V gene. The CDR3 loop is CASSPPELGNTIYF. The CDR3 DNA is TGTGCCAGCAGCCCACCGGAACTTGGAAACACCATATATTTT.

There are many counts of this clonotype. The genes are TRBV11-1 and TRBJ2-1; no firm D call. Germline CDR1 SGHAT, CDR2 FQDESV (reference sequence). Trimming stripped 5 bases from V and 9 bases from J, with 11 bases between. The CDR3 totals 12 residues. The CDR3 nucleotides read TGTGCCAGCAGCCCTCGGGCCCTTGAGCAGTTCTTC. Translation: CASSPRALEQFF. Together with reference TRBV11-1 and TRBJ2-1, the CDR3 gives the full variable domain: EAEVAQSPRYKITEKSQAVAFWCDPISGHATLYWYRQILGQGPELLVQFQDESVVDDSQLPKDRFSAERLKGVDSTLKIQPAELGDSAMYLCASSPRALEQFFGPGTRLTVL.

This clonotype was seen a few times. V usage is TRBV11-2 and J usage is TRBJ2-1; D might be TRBD2 (6 bases). The CDR3 extends over 19 amino acids. V gave up 2 bases and J gave up 0 bases, with 20 bases separating them. Germline V gene data show CDR1 as SGHAT and CDR2 as FQNNGV. In nucleotides, the CDR3 is TGTGCCAGCAGCTTATTTTCCTTGGACTACCTGGCCTCCTACAATGAGCAGTTCTTC. Amino acids: CASSLFSLDYLASYNEQFF.

The V and J genes are TRBV28 and TRBJ1-5; D remains unclear. The V gene lost 7 bases and the J gene lost 3 bases, with 13 bases spanning the gap. CDR1 MDHEN and CDR2 SYDVKM come from the germline V gene. The CDR3 is 14 residues long. CDR3 in DNA: TGTGCCAGCATCAAAAGCCAGGTCAATCAGCCCCAGCATTTT. Amino acids: CASIKSQVNQPQHF.

At least ten counts were recorded for this clonotype. As DNA, the CDR3 is TGTGCCAGCAGCCAAAGCGGGAGGACAGATACGCAGTATTTT. Translated, it gives CASSQSGRTDTQYF. The V gene is TRBV7-2, the J gene TRBJ2-3, with 9 bases that match TRBD2. The CDR3 covers 14 residues. Germline trimming cut 5 bases from V and 3 bases from J; bases unmatched to any gene: 3. The germline V gene encodes CDR1 SGHTA and CDR2 FQGNSA.

This clonotype has a count of ten or more. This chain joins TRBV24-1 and TRBJ2-5, with no clear D. The CDR3 spans 15 residues. Germline V CDR1 and CDR2: KGHDR, SFDVKD. V was cut by 3 bases and J by 5 bases, with 15 bases left in between. The DNA of the CDR3 is TGTGCCACCAGTGATCCCGGGTCCAGGAGTGAGACCCAGTACTTC. The encoded protein is CATSDPGSRSETQYF.

In its sample, this clonotype was seen many times. The chain is built from TRBV7-2 and TRBJ2-5; TRBD2 aligns across 7 bases. This CDR3 region has 13 residues. J was trimmed by 5 bases and V by 3 bases; bases with no gene match: 3. Germline V gene data show CDR1 as SGHTA and CDR2 as FQGNSA. CDR3 coding DNA: TGTGCCAGCAGCTTTTCAGCGGGGGAGACCCAGTACTTC. It translates to CASSFSAGETQYF.

This clonotype showed up just a few times. The chain is built from TRBV6-2 or TRBV6-3 and TRBJ1-1; no clear D. Germline CDR1 MNHEY, CDR2 SVGEGT. V was clipped by 6 bases and J by 5 bases, with 10 bases between them. The CDR3 totals 12 residues. The CDR3 sequence is CASRPTRTEAFF. For the CDR3, the DNA is TGTGCCAGCAGACCTACAAGGACTGAAGCTTTCTTT.

This clonotype was observed a handful of times. The CDR3: CASSQVIGTEAFF. The CDR3 DNA sequence: TGTGCCAGCAGCCAAGTCATCGGGACTGAAGCTTTCTTT. V is TRBV14 and J is TRBJ1-1; no clear D. V lost 1 base and J 5 bases, leaving 8 bases between the germline ends. Germline CDR1 reads SGHDN; CDR2 reads FVKESK. The CDR3 contains 13 residues.

The chain is built from TRBV11-2 and TRBJ2-2; TRBD2 is a possible D gene (6 bases). This CDR3 has 13 residues. Between the trimmed V and J ends, which lost 4 bases and 8 bases, there was a span of 11 bases. Germline V lookup: CDR1 SGHAT, CDR2 FQNNGV. The CDR3 loop reads CASSYGGLGELFF. CDR3 nucleotide sequence: TGTGCCAGCAGCTACGGGGGTTTGGGGGAGCTGTTTTTT. The full variable domain, rest sourced from reference TRBV11-2 and TRBJ2-2, is EAGVAQSPRYKIIEKRQSVAFWCNPISGHATLYWYQQILGQGPKLLIQFQNNGVVDDSQLPKDRFSAERLKGVDSTLKIQPAKLEDSAVYLCASSYGGLGELFFGEGSRLTVL.

Here the CDR3 DNA reads TGCAGTGCCCGAATGACCGGGACGGCGGAAAAACTGTTTTTT. This sequence encodes CSARMTGTAEKLFF. The rearrangement uses TRBV20-1 and TRBJ1-4; maybe TRBD1 (5 bases). Trimming left V 6 bases short and J 8 bases short, with 19 bases between. Per germline, CDR1 DFQATT and CDR2 SNEGSKA (reference sequence). The CDR3 length is 14 residues.

Only a few counts were recorded for this clonotype. This chain joins TRBV6-5 and TRBJ1-2; D is uncertain. Trimming left V 0 bases short and J 7 bases short, with 12 bases between. Germline CDR1 is MNHEY and CDR2 is SVGAGI. This CDR3 spans 14 amino acids. CDR3 bases: TGTGCCAGCAGTTACTCTGGCCGCAGGCCTGGCTACACCTTC. Translation: CASSYSGRRPGYTF.

There are many counts of this clonotype. The genes are TRBV11-3 and TRBJ2-1; 7 positions agree with TRBD1. Trimming removed 5 bases from V and 2 bases from J; junction bases left unmatched: 3. This CDR3 contains 14 residues. The germline CDR1 and CDR2 sequences are SGHNT and YENEEA. CDR3 protein: CASSQGQPYNEQFF. CDR3 coding DNA: TGTGCCAGCAGCCAGGGACAGCCCTACAATGAGCAGTTCTTC.

Ten or more counts support this clonotype. The rearrangement uses TRBV7-2 and TRBJ2-7; TRBD1 matches at 8 bases. The junction had 8 bases not matched to a gene; V was cut back by 7 bases and J by 3 bases. The CDR3 runs 14 residues. Germline V gene lookup returns CDR1 SGHTA and CDR2 FQGNSA. CDR3 residues: CASKPTGERYEQYF. The CDR3 bases are TGTGCCAGCAAGCCGACAGGGGAACGCTACGAGCAGTACTTC.

The chain combines TRBV15 with TRBJ1-1; 8 bases line up with TRBD1. J was trimmed by 12 bases and V by 5 bases; bases with no gene match: 11. The CDR3 covers 13 residues. The V gene's germline CDR1 is LNHNV and CDR2 YYDKDF (reference sequence). The chain's CDR3 is CATSRSGTGVPFF. The CDR3 DNA reads as TGTGCCACCAGCCGCTCCGGGACAGGTGTGCCTTTCTTT.

This clonotype was observed many times. V and J are TRBV10-3 and TRBJ1-6, with TRBD1 identical over 7 bases. The length of the CDR3 is 13 residues. Germline values: CDR1 ENHRY, CDR2 SYGVKD. V lost 10 bases to trimming and J lost 7 bases; unmatched junction nucleotides: 7. CDR3 protein: CATGQALNSPLHF. The DNA of the CDR3 is TGTGCCACCGGACAGGCCTTGAATTCACCCCTCCACTTT.

The chain links TRBV7-2 to TRBJ2-7, with 8 bases fitting TRBD2. Germline CDR1 is SGHTA and CDR2 is FQGNSA. This CDR3 spans 14 amino acids. V shed 1 base, J shed 6 bases, and the junction held 5 bases outside the gene matches. CDR3 region: CASSLVPAGAEQYF. CDR3 nucleotides: TGTGCCAGCAGCTTAGTCCCAGCGGGAGCCGAGCAGTACTTC.

The J gene is TRBJ1-5, the V gene TRBV20-1; D is ambiguous. This CDR3 is built from 15 residues. V was shortened by 3 bases and J by 3 bases, with 15 bases between the two germline ends. CDR1 and CDR2 from the germline V gene are DFQATT and SNEGSKA (reference sequence). The CDR3 reads CSARVSVQNNQPQHF. The CDR3 nucleotides are TGCAGTGCTAGGGTGTCAGTCCAAAACAATCAGCCCCAGCATTTT.

This clonotype has more than one count but fewer than ten. The CDR3 nucleotides are TGTGCCAGCAGCTTAGCTTTCCGGGAGCAGTTCTTC. This translates into CASSLAFREQFF. This chain uses TRBV7-8 with TRBJ2-1; D uncertain. V shed 0 bases and J shed 10 bases, with 7 bases lying between them. The CDR3 has 12 residues. In germline, CDR1 is SGHVS, CDR2 FQNEAQ.

This clonotype has ten or more counts. This chain links TRBV29-1 with TRBJ2-5; D uncertain. CDR3 size: 13 residues. V was trimmed by 3 bases and J by 1 base, leaving 9 bases between them. Looked up from germline, CDR1 is SQVTM and CDR2 is ANQGSEA. The CDR3 is CSVDLASQETQYF. The CDR3 DNA is TGCAGCGTTGATTTGGCCAGCCAAGAGACCCAGTACTTC.

The rearrangement joins TRBV20-1 to TRBJ2-5; D possibly matches TRBD1 or TRBD2 (6 bases each). Between the trimmed V and J ends, which lost 0 bases and 2 bases, there was a span of 22 bases. The germline V gene has CDR1 DFQATT and CDR2 SNEGSKA (reference sequence). This CDR3 is 18 amino acids long. The CDR3 bases are TGCAGTGCTAGAGATCAATTTGTTTATGGGGGGCAACAAGAGACCCAGTACTTC. This translates into CSARDQFVYGGQQETQYF.

This clonotype has at least ten counts. The chain links TRBV20-1 to TRBJ2-3; possibly TRBD1 for D (6 bases). The CDR3 consists of 13 residues. Germline V gene sequence: CDR1 DFQATT, CDR2 SNEGSKA (reference sequence). V dropped 3 bases and J dropped 4 bases, with 11 bases sitting between them. In nucleotides, the CDR3 is TGCAGTGCTAGCCCGCCAGGGGCAGATACGCAGTATTTT. It yields the protein CSASPPGADTQYF.

The chain couples TRBV27 to TRBJ2-2, with D hard to call. Germline V gives CDR1 MNHEY, CDR2 SMNVEV (reference sequence). V was cut by 3 bases and J by 7 bases, with 21 bases left in between. CDR3 length: 17 amino acids. The CDR3 DNA reads as TGTGCCAGCAGTTTTTCCCTGCTCGAGAGTTTAAACGGGGAGCTGTTTTTT. Translation: CASSFSLLESLNGELFF.

The chain recombines TRBV15 with TRBJ2-7; D unresolved. This CDR3 is 14 amino acids long. Per germline, CDR1 LNHNV and CDR2 YYDKDF (reference sequence). Trimming took 3 bases from V and 7 from J, leaving 16 bases between them. The CDR3 loop is CATSRAATVGEQYF. The CDR3 nucleotides are TGTGCCACCAGCAGGGCAGCCACGGTGGGGGAGCAGTACTTC.

This clonotype was seen more than once but under ten times. The V and J genes are TRBV5-5 and TRBJ1-5, with D maybe TRBD1 (5 bases). The CDR3 is made up of 14 amino acids. Trimming took 1 base from V and 6 from J, leaving 11 bases between them. The V gene's germline CDR1 is SGHKS and CDR2 YYEKEE (reference sequence). In DNA, the CDR3 is TGTGCCAGCAGCTTGATTGGGACTTCTCAGCCCCAGCATTTT. Its protein product is CASSLIGTSQPQHF.

This clonotype has a count of ten or more. This chain joins TRBV4-3 and TRBJ1-6, with D maybe TRBD1 (6 bases). V was clipped by 5 bases and J by 7 bases, with 9 bases between them. The CDR3 runs 13 residues. CDR1 and CDR2 (germline): LGHNA, YSLEER. CDR3 in amino acids: CASSRQENSPLHF. The CDR3 DNA reads as TGCGCCAGCAGCAGACAGGAGAATTCACCCCTCCACTTT.

The table lists this clonotype with a few counts. The chain joins TRBV20-1 to TRBJ1-2; D gene uncertain. This CDR3 is built from 14 residues. Trimming shortened V by 4 bases and J by 4 bases, and 16 bases separated the two germline ends. The germline V gene has CDR1 DFQATT and CDR2 SNEGSKA (reference sequence). The CDR3 region is CSAMGRTLRYGYTF. The CDR3 DNA reads TGCAGTGCTATGGGTAGGACCCTTCGCTATGGCTACACCTTC.

CDR3 sequence: CATSDPFNEKLFF. In DNA, the CDR3 is TGTGCCACCAGTGACCCGTTTAATGAAAAACTGTTTTTT. The chain uses TRBV24-1 and TRBJ1-4; unclear D gene. The CDR3 sequence is 13 residues long. Germline loops: CDR1 KGHDR, CDR2 SFDVKD. V lost 4 bases and J lost 4, with 6 bases in between.